The clone carrying this TCR beta chain appeared a few times. Authors' data handling: The authors estimated nucleated cell counts from reference gene primer amplification. Sequencing was performed with immunoSEQ multiplex PCR; in TCRdb, only in-frame clones are kept and a portion is missing. Clone size and V and J calls were adopted from that table, with D and trimming inferred from the DNA. The sample has about 20,000 clones; approximately 90% are singletons. These data belong to a study of blood T cell repertoires in COVID-19. Study summary: Samples taken during acute and convalescent COVID-19 were collected in the United States, Italy and Spain. Nucleic acid was either cDNA or gDNA, and it came from T cells, B-cell-depleted T cells, or PBMCs.

Trimming left V 3 bases short and J 0 bases short, with 9 bases between. Germline CDR1 reads MNHEY; CDR2 reads SMNVEV (reference sequence). The CDR3 consists of 14 residues. This receptor was obtained from a man aged 45-60 years with active COVID-19. The source material was peripheral blood. This chain joins TRBV27 and TRBJ2-7; D remains unclear. CDR3 region: CASSFSRSSYEQYF. Written as DNA, the CDR3 is TGTGCCAGCAGTTTTTCCCGGAGCTCCTACGAGCAGTACTTC.